This T cell receptor (beta chain) was captured in a study of T cell responses to AZD1222 COVID-19 vaccine. Only a few counts were recorded for this clone. The antigen remains unidentified. Germline trimming cut 3 bases from V and 8 bases from J; bases unmatched to any gene: 9. The germline CDR1 and CDR2 sequences are PRHDT and FYEKMQ (reference sequence). The CDR3 runs 17 residues. The table came from immunoSEQ multiplex PCR; TCRdb's copy has only in-frame clones and leaves some out. The data contain approximately 84,000 clones, 75% to 90% of them singletons. Overall study findings and caveats: Seropositive at baseline were only a handful of AZD1222 recipients.

The TCR sequence derives from an adult who received the AZD1222 COVID-19 vaccine. This specimen consisted of peripheral blood, obtained 28 days after the second AZD1222 dose. The chain uses TRBV13 and TRBJ1-6; TRBD1 agrees at 11 bases. The CDR3 loop is CASSFRTGGEVDSPLHF. CDR3 in DNA: TGTGCCAGCAGCTTCAGGACAGGGGGCGAGGTTGATTCACCCCTCCACTTT.